The 3 T cell receptor beta chains presented below share a single source sample, sequenced in a study of graft-versus-host responses after intestinal transplantation. Researchers processed graft tissue to release intraepithelial and lamina propria lymphocytes. Produced via immunoSEQ multiplex PCR; TCRdb's table is partial and in-frame only. This table has more than 15,000 clones, 60% to 85% appearing once. The sample here was ileum tissue, taken about 430 days after intestinal transplant. The receptors shown here come from a human patient who received an intestinal transplant, so some T cells may come from the graft donor.

J is TRBJ1-5 and V is TRBV6-1; D gene ambiguous. Germline V gives CDR1 MNHNS, CDR2 SASEGT. V was cut by 4 bases and J by 1 base, with 11 bases left in between. CDR3 length: 15 amino acids. The CDR3 region has the DNA TGTGCCAGCAGTGGGCATCCTGGGAGCAATCAGCCCCAGCATTTT. Translation: CASSGHPGSNQPQHF.

This chain joins TRBV18 and TRBJ1-2, with D possibly matching TRBD1 (5 bases). CDR1 and CDR2 from the germline V gene are KGHSH and LQKENI. Trimming removed 3 bases from V and 8 bases from J, with 13 bases in between. The CDR3 contains 13 residues. The CDR3 nucleotides read TGTGCCAGCTCACCGACAGCCGAGGAGGGCTACACCTTC. Translation: CASSPTAEEGYTF.

This clone was counted once. The gene calls are TRBV6-5 and TRBJ2-3; 8 nucleotides match TRBD2. This CDR3 has 14 amino acids. Germline-derived CDR1 and CDR2 are MNHEY and SVGAGI. Trimming removed 2 bases from V and 6 bases from J; junction bases left unmatched: 4. CDR3 sequence: CASSYATGGDTQYF. The CDR3, as DNA: TGTGCCAGCAGTTACGCCACGGGGGGGGATACGCAGTATTTT.